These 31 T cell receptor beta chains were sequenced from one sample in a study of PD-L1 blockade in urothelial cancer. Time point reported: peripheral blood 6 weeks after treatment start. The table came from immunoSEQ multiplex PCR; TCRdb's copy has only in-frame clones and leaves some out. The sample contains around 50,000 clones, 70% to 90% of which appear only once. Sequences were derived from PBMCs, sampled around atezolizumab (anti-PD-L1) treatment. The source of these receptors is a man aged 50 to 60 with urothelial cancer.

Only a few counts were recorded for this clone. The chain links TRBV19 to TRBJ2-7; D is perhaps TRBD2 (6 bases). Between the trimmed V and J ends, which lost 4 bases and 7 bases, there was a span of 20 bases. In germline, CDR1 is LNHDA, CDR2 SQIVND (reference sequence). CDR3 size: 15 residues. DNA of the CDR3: TGTGCCAGTAGTAGAAACGGGAGAGCAGAGAGGGAGCAGTACTTC. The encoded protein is CASSRNGRAEREQYF.

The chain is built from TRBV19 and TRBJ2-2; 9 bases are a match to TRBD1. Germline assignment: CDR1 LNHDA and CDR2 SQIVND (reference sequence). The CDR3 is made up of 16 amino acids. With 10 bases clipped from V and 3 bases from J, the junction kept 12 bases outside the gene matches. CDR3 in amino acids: CATFKQGADYTGELFF. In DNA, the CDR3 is TGTGCCACATTCAAACAGGGGGCGGATTACACCGGGGAGCTGTTTTTT.

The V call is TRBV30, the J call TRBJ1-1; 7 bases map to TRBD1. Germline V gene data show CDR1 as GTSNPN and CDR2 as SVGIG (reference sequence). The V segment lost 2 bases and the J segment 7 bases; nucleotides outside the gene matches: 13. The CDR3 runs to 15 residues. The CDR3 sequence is CAWSRKGQSTDEAFF. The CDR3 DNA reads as TGTGCCTGGAGTAGGAAGGGACAGAGCACTGATGAAGCTTTCTTT.

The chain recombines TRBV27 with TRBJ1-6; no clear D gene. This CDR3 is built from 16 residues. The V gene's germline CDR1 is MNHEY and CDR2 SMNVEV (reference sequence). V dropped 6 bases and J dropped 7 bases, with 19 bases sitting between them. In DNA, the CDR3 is TGTGCCAGCAGACCCCAAGCTTACTCTGTGAATTCACCCCTCCACTTT. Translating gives CASRPQAYSVNSPLHF.

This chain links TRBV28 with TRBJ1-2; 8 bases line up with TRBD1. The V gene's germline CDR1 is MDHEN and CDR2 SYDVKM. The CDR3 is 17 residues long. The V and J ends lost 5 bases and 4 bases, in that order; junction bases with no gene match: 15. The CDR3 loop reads CASSIFLTGASSYGYTF. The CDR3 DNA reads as TGTGCCAGCAGTATATTTCTGACAGGGGCAAGCAGCTATGGCTACACCTTC.

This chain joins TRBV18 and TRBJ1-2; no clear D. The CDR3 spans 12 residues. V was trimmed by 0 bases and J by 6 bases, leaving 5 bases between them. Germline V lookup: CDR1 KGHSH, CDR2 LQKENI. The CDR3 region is CASSPPSNGYTF. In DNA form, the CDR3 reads TGTGCCAGCTCACCACCAAGCAATGGCTACACCTTC.

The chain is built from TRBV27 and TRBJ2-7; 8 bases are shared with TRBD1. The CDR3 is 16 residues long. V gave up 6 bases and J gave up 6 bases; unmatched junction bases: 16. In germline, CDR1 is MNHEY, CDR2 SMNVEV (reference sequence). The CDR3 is CASSQTQNPTGVEQYF. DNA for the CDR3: TGTGCCAGCAGCCAAACCCAAAACCCGACAGGGGTCGAGCAGTACTTC.

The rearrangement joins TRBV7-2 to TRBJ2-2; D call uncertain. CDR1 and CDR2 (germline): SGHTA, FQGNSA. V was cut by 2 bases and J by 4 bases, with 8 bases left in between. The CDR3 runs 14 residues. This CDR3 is CASSLRVSTGELFF. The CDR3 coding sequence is TGTGCCAGCAGCTTACGTGTCAGCACCGGGGAGCTGTTTTTT.

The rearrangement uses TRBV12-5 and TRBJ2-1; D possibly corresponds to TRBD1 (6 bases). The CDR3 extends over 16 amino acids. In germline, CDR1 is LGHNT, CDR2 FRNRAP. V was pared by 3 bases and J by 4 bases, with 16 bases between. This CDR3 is CASGLATGLHYNEQFF. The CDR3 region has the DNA TGTGCTAGTGGTTTAGCAACAGGGCTACATTACAATGAGCAGTTCTTC. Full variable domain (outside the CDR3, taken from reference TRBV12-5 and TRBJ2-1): DARVTQTPRHKVTEMGQEVTMRCQPILGHNTVFWYRQTMMQGLELLAYFRNRAPLDDSGMPKDRFSAEMPDATLATLKIQPSEPRDSAVYFCASGLATGLHYNEQFFGPGTRLTVL.

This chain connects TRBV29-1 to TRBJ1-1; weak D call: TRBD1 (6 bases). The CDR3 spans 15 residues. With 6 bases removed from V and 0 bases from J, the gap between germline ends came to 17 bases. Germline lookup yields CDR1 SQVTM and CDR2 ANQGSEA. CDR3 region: CSVNPRGEMNTEAFF. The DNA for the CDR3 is TGCAGCGTCAACCCCAGGGGCGAGATGAACACTGAAGCTTTCTTT.

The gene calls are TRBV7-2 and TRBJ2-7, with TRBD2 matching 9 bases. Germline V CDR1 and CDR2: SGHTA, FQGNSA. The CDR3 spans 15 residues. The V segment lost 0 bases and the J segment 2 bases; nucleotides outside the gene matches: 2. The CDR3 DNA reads TGTGCCAGCAGCTTAGCCCTAGCGGGGACCTACGAGCAGTACTTC. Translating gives CASSLALAGTYEQYF.

In DNA, the CDR3 is TGCAGCGTTGAAGTTGTCAGGGGGGTCACCGGGGAGCTGTTTTTT. The encoded protein is CSVEVVRGVTGELFF. V is TRBV29-1 and J is TRBJ2-2, with a weak D call TRBD1 (7 bases). Germline lookup yields CDR1 SQVTM and CDR2 ANQGSEA. The CDR3 length is 15 residues. Trimming stripped 1 base from V and 4 bases from J, with 13 bases between.

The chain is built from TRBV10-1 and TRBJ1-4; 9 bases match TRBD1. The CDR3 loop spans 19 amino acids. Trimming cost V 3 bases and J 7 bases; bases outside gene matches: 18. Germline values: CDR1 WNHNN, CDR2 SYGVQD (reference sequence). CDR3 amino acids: CASSDGGGGYRGRVEKLFF. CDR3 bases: TGCGCCAGCAGTGATGGGGGAGGGGGATACAGGGGGCGCGTTGAAAAACTGTTTTTT.

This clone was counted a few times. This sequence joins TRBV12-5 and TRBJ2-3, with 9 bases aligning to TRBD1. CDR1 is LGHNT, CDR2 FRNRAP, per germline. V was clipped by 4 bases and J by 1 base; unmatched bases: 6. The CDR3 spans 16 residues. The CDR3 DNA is TGTGCTAGTGGTTCTCCGGACAGGGGCCGCACAGATACGCAGTATTTT. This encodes CASGSPDRGRTDTQYF.

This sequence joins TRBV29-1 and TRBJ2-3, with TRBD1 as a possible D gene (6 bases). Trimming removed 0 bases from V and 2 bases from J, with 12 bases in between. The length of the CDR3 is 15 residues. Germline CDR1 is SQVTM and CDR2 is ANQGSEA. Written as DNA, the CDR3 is TGCAGCGTTGAAGATCCGAACAGGGCCACAGATACGCAGTATTTT. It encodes CSVEDPNRATDTQYF.

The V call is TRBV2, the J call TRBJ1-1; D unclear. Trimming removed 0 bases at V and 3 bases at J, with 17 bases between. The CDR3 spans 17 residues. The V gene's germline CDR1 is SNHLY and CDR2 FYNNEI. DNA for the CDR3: TGTGCCAGCAGTGAAGCGCCCGGAGGCCTCTGGGACACTGAAGCTTTCTTT. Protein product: CASSEAPGGLWDTEAFF.

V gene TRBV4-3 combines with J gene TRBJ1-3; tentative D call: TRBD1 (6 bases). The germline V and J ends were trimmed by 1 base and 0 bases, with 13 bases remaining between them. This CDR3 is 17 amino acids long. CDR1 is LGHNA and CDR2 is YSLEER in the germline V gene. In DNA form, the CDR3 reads TGCGCCAGCAGCCAAGCTTGGACAGCCTCCTCTGGAAACACCATATATTTT. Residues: CASSQAWTASSGNTIYF.

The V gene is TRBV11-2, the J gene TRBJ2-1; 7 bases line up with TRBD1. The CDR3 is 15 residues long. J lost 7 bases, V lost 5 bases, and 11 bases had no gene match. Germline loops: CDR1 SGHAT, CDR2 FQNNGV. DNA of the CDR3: TGTGCCAGCAGCGGGCGAACAGGGGTTAGTAATGAGCAGTTCTTC. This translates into CASSGRTGVSNEQFF.

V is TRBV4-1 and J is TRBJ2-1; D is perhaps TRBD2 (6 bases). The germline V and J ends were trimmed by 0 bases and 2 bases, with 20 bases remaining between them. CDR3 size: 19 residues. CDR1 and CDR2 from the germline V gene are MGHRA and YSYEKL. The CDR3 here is CASSQDERAGSRTYNEQFF. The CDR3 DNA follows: TGCGCCAGCAGCCAAGATGAAAGGGCCGGGAGTAGGACCTACAATGAGCAGTTCTTC.

As DNA, the CDR3 is TGTGCCAGCAGTTGGGATAGGAGGCTTCTAAACTACAATGAGCAGTTCTTC. It specifies CASSWDRRLLNYNEQFF. The chain recombines TRBV28 with TRBJ2-1, with D maybe TRBD2 (5 bases). CDR1 and CDR2 from the germline V gene are MDHEN and SYDVKM. CDR3 size: 17 residues. The V end was cut by 4 bases, the J end by 3 bases, with 19 bases between.

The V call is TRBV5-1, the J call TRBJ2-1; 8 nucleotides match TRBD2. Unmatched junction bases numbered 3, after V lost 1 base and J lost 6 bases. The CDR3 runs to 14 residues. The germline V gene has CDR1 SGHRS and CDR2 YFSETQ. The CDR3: CASSLRGGPNEQFF. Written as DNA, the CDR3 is TGCGCCAGCAGCTTGCGGGGGGGCCCCAATGAGCAGTTCTTC.

The CDR3 loop is CASSVEVRGYYGYTF. The CDR3 DNA reads as TGTGCCAGCAGCGTAGAAGTCAGGGGGTACTATGGCTACACCTTC. The chain carries TRBV9 and TRBJ1-2; TRBD1 agrees at 7 bases. The CDR3 consists of 15 residues. The V gene's germline CDR1 is SGDLS and CDR2 YYNGEE. V gave up 0 bases and J gave up 3 bases; unmatched junction bases: 5. The full variable domain, its missing parts supplied by reference TRBV9 and TRBJ1-2, is DSGVTQTPKHLITATGQRVTLRCSPRSGDLSVYWYQQSLDQGLQFLIQYYNGEERAKGNILERFSAQQFPDLHSELNLSSLELGDSALYFCASSVEVRGYYGYTFGSGTRLTVV.

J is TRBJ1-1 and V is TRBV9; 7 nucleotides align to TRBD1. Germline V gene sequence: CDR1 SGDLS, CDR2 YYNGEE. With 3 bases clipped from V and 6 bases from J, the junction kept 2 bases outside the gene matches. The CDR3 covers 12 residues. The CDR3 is CASSAGTAEAFF. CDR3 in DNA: TGTGCCAGCAGCGCAGGGACAGCTGAAGCTTTCTTT. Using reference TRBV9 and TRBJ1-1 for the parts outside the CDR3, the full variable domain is DSGVTQTPKHLITATGQRVTLRCSPRSGDLSVYWYQQSLDQGLQFLIQYYNGEERAKGNILERFSAQQFPDLHSELNLSSLELGDSALYFCASSAGTAEAFFGQGTRLTVV.

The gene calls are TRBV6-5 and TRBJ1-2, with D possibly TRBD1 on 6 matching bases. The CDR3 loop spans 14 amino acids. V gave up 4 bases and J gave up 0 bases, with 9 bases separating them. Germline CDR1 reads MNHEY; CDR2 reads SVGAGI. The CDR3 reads CASSWTVTNYGYTF. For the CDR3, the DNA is TGTGCCAGCAGTTGGACAGTCACTAACTATGGCTACACCTTC.

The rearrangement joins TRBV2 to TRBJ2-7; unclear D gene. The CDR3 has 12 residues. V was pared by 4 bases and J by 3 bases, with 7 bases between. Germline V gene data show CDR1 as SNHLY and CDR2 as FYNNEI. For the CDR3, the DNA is TGTGCCAGCAGTGTCGTCCGCTACGAGCAGTACTTC. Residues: CASSVVRYEQYF. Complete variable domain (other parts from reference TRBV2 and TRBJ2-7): EPEVTQTPSHQVTQMGQEVILRCVPISNHLYFYWYRQILGQKVEFLVSFYNNEISEKSEIFDDQFSVERPDGSNFTLKIRSTKLEDSAMYFCASSVVRYEQYFGPGTRLTVT.

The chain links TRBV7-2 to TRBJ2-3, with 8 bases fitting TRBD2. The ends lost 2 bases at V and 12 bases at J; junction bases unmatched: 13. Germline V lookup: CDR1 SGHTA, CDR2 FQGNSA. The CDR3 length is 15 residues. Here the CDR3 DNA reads TGTGCCAGCAGCTTATTGCGCTCACAGCGGGAGAAACAGTATTTT. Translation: CASSLLRSQREKQYF.

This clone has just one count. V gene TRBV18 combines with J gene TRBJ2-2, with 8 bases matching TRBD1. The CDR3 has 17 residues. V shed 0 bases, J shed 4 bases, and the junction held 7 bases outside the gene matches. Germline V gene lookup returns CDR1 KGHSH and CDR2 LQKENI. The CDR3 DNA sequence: TGTGCCAGCTCACCACCTCGACAGGGGACGCTCACCGGGGAGCTGTTTTTT. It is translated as CASSPPRQGTLTGELFF.

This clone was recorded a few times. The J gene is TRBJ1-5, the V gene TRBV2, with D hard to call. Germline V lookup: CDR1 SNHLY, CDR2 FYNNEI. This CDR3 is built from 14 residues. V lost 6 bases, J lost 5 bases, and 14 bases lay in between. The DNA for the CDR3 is TGTGCCAGCAGGGAGGGTGTCCCCCATCAGCCCCAGCATTTT. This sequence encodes CASREGVPHQPQHF.

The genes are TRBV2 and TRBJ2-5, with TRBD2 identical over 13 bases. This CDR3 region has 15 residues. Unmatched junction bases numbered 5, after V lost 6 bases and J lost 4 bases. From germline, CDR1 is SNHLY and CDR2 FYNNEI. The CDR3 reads CASRPGLAGVETQYF. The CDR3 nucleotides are TGTGCCAGCAGGCCTGGACTAGCGGGGGTAGAGACCCAGTACTTC.

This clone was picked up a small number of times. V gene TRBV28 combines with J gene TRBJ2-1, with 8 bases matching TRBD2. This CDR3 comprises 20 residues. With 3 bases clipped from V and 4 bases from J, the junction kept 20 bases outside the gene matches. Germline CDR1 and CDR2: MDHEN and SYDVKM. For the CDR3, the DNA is TGTGCCAGCAGTTTGCCGCGAGCGGGAGTCTTAACACCCAGGTACAATGAGCAGTTCTTC. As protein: CASSLPRAGVLTPRYNEQFF. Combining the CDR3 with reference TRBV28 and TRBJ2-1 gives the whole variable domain DVKVTQSSRYLVKRTGEKVFLECVQDMDHENMFWYRQDPGLGLRLIYFSYDVKMKEKGDIPEGYSVSREKKERFSLILESASTNQTSMYLCASSLPRAGVLTPRYNEQFFGPGTRLTVL.

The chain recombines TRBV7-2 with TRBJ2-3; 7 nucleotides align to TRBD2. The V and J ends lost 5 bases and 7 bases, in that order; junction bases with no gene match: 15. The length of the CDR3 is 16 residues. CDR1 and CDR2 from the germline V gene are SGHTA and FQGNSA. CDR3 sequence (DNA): TGTGCCAGCAGCCAAGGGGCGGGAGTCCCAGAAAATACGCAGTATTTT. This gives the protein CASSQGAGVPENTQYF.